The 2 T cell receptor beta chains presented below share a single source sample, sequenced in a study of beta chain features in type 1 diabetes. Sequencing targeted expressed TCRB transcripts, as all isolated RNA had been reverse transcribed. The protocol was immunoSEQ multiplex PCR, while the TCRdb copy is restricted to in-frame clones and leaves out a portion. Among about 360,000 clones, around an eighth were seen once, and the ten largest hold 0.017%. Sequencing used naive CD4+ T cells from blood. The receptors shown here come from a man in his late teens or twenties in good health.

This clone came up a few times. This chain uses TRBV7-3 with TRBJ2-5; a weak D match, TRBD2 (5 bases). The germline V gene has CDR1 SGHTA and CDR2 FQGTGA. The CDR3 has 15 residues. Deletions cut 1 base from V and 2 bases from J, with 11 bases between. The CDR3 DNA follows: TGTGCCAGCAGCTTAAGACCTGCGGGTCAAGAGACCCAGTACTTC. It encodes CASSLRPAGQETQYF.

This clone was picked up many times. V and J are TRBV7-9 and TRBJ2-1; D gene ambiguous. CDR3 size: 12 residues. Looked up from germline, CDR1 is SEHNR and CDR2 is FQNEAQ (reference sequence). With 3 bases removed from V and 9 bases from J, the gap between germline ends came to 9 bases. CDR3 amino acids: CASSFPVSEQFF. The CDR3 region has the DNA TGTGCCAGCAGCTTCCCAGTCAGTGAGCAGTTCTTC.